The rows below give T cell receptor beta chains drawn from one sample of a study of blood T cell repertoires in COVID-19. Clones were read by immunoSEQ multiplex PCR, and TCRdb kept only the in-frame ones, dropping some. The sample records 160,000 or so clones, over 85% being singletons. The sample comprised peripheral blood. These receptors all stem from a man aged 55-75 years with active or convalescent COVID-19. The CDR3 runs from the conserved cysteine through the conserved F or W. Each record gives: J gene, V gene, CDR3 length, CDR3 protein.

>TRBJ2-5|TRBV5-1|13
CASSWTTQETQYF
>TRBJ1-1|TRBV2|15
CASTRIPKRYTEAFF
>TRBJ1-2|TRBV27|13
CASSLQGNSGYTF
>TRBJ1-5|TRBV10-1|12
CASSEPGQPQHF
>TRBJ1-4|TRBV27|14
CASTLTGVNEKLFF
>TRBJ2-4|TRBV6-6|15
CASSDRVIAKNIQYF
>TRBJ1-6|TRBV19|14
CASRGTGEFSPLHF
>TRBJ1-1|TRBV6-6|13
CASIPRGGTEAFF
>TRBJ2-1|TRBV28|15
CASRSTSGSYNEQFF
>TRBJ2-1|TRBV7-2|16
CASSLAAGQEEYEQFF
>TRBJ1-6|TRBV3-1/TRBV3-2|16
CASSQEGGGKHSPLHF
>TRBJ2-1|TRBV5-1|14
CASSLVLAPNEQFF
>TRBJ2-5|TRBV28|14
CASSPWERAGTQYF
>TRBJ2-5|TRBV23-1|14
CASSQPGGGETQYF
>TRBJ1-1|TRBV10-3|16
CAISELLSGGQVEAFF
>TRBJ2-3|TRBV2|15
CASLSLAASTDTQYF
>TRBJ2-1|TRBV24-1|15
CATSDSQGWDDEQFF
>TRBJ2-1|TRBV5-6|15
CASSLDGRPYNEQFF
>TRBJ1-1|TRBV3-1/TRBV3-2|16
CASSAAGRVLNTEAFF
>TRBJ1-6|TRBV2|15
CASDVESSYNSPLHF
>TRBJ2-1|TRBV5-1|15
CASTFSGGSYNEQFF
>TRBJ2-7|TRBV5-8|14
CASMDLAGSYEQYF
>TRBJ2-7|TRBV5-1|13
CASTGTGHYEQYF
>TRBJ2-1|TRBV7-2|15
CASSLEGVPYNEQFF